This is a list of T cell receptor beta chains from one sample in a study of cytomegalovirus exposure and HLA in healthy donors. Using immunoSEQ multiplex PCR, the repertoire was profiled, and TCRdb retains in-frame clones only, with some absent. The profile shows around 170,000 clones, 77% of them singletons. Sequencing was done on a sample of PBMCs. The receptors come from a man aged 18 to 30 in good health and CMV-seronegative. The CDR3 runs from the conserved cysteine through the conserved F or W. Fields, in order: J gene, V gene, D gene, clone size, CDR3 protein, CDR3 DNA. D genes are given only for firm matches. Size is stated for part of the rows, as once, few or many counts, or as a class when the clone is expanded.

TRBJ1-2	TRBV7-2	TRBD1	-	CASSLVGDRGSGYTF	TGTGCCAGCAGCTTAGTAGGAGACAGGGGAAGCGGCTACACCTTC
TRBJ2-4	TRBV2	TRBD2	-	CAVRLAETYIQYF	TGTGCCGTCCGACTAGCGGAGACTTACATTCAGTACTTC
TRBJ1-3	TRBV4-3	-	-	CASSQDPGSGNTIYF	TGCGCCAGCAGCCAAGATCCGGGTTCTGGAAACACCATATATTTT
TRBJ2-1	TRBV27	TRBD1	-	CASRTGTGSSYNEQFF	TGTGCCAGCAGGACCGGGACAGGGAGCTCCTACAATGAGCAGTTCTTC
TRBJ1-5	TRBV7-3	-	-	CASSLQGGQPQHF	TGTGCCAGCAGTTTACAGGGAGGTCAGCCCCAGCATTTT
TRBJ2-7	TRBV7-7	TRBD1	-	CASSSSTGSEQYF	TGTGCTAGCAGCTCCTCGACAGGGAGCGAGCAGTACTTC
TRBJ2-2	TRBV7-2	-	few	CASSLAGHLGDTGELFF	TGTGCCAGCAGCTTAGCGGGACATCTGGGGGACACCGGGGAGCTGTTTTTT
TRBJ2-2	TRBV11-3	TRBD1	-	CASSYRTGGHGELFF	TGTGCCAGCAGCTACCGGACAGGGGGGCACGGGGAGCTGTTTTTT
TRBJ2-5	TRBV2	TRBD2	-	CASSLTSGRRETQYF	TGTGCCAGCAGCCTGACTAGCGGGAGGCGAGAGACCCAGTACTTC
TRBJ2-1	TRBV18	-	-	CATQEGVNNEQFF	TGTGCCACCCAGGAGGGAGTCAACAATGAGCAGTTCTTC
TRBJ1-2	TRBV6-5	TRBD1	-	CASSSGGTGSYYGYTF	TGTGCCAGCAGTTCGGGTGGGACAGGGTCGTACTATGGCTACACCTTC
TRBJ1-6	TRBV7-2	TRBD1	-	CASSLTGTGGNSPLHF	TGTGCCAGCAGCCTCACCGGGACAGGGGGTAACTCACCCCTCCACTTT
TRBJ2-7	TRBV5-4	-	-	CASSLQGTPYEQYF	TGTGCCAGCAGCTTGCAGGGGACCCCCTACGAGCAGTACTTC
TRBJ1-3	TRBV11-2	-	-	CASSSPVFGSGNTIYF	TGTGCCAGCAGCTCCCCAGTTTTTGGCTCTGGAAACACCATATATTTT
TRBJ2-3	TRBV5-6	TRBD2	few	CASSFRTSGGTDTQYF	TGTGCCAGCAGCTTTCGGACTAGCGGAGGCACAGATACGCAGTATTTT
TRBJ1-2	TRBV6-6	-	-	CASSYNRVNYGYTF	TGTGCCAGCAGTTATAACAGGGTGAACTATGGCTACACCTTC
TRBJ2-4	TRBV6-4	TRBD2	-	CASSWGGTAFLAKNIQYF	TGTGCCAGCAGTTGGGGGGGGACCGCTTTCCTAGCCAAAAACATTCAGTACTTC
TRBJ2-7	TRBV9	-	-	CASSVVDSFSYEQYF	TGTGCCAGCAGCGTAGTGGACAGTTTTTCCTACGAGCAGTACTTC
TRBJ1-6	TRBV5-8	-	-	CASSLRTANSPLHF	TGTGCCAGCAGCTTGCGTACAGCAAATTCACCCCTCCACTTT
TRBJ2-5	TRBV6-5	-	-	CASSHRLEETQYF	TGTGCCAGCAGTCACCGACTAGAAGAGACCCAGTACTTC
TRBJ1-2	TRBV6-6	-	-	CASSYYEGNYGYTF	TGTGCCAGCAGTTACTACGAGGGAAACTATGGCTACACCTTC
TRBJ1-4	TRBV5-5	-	-	CASSLGQGPEKLFF	TGTGCCAGCAGCTTGGGGCAGGGGCCGGAAAAACTGTTTTTT
TRBJ1-1	TRBV6-5	-	-	CASSYGRDSTEAFF	TGTGCCAGCAGTTACGGTCGGGATAGCACTGAAGCTTTCTTT
TRBJ1-1	TRBV7-3	-	once	CASSLTGPNPTEAFF	TGTGCCAGCAGCTTAACGGGCCCCAACCCCACTGAAGCTTTCTTT
TRBJ1-5	TRBV19	TRBD1	once	CASSTTGENQPQHF	TGTGCCAGTAGTACCACAGGGGAGAATCAGCCCCAGCATTTT
TRBJ2-3	TRBV10-3	-	-	CAISVRGGGADTQYF	TGTGCCATCAGTGTTAGGGGGGGCGGCGCAGATACGCAGTATTTT
TRBJ2-1	TRBV7-2	TRBD2	-	CASSGKRLAGLNEQFF	TGTGCCAGCAGCGGAAAGAGACTAGCGGGACTCAATGAGCAGTTCTTC
TRBJ2-7	TRBV6-4	TRBD2	-	CATGLAAYEQYF	TGTGCCACCGGACTAGCCGCCTACGAGCAGTACTTC
TRBJ2-3	TRBV15	-	-	CATSRERGTDTQYF	TGTGCCACCAGCAGAGAGAGGGGCACAGATACGCAGTATTTT
TRBJ2-7	TRBV12-2	-	-	CASAPHVQYF	TGTGCAAGTGCGCCCCACGTTCAGTACTTC
TRBJ1-1	TRBV4-1	-	once	CASSQERDCTAFF	TGCGCCAGCAGCCAAGAAAGGGACTGTACCGCTTTCTTT
TRBJ1-2	TRBV30	-	few	CAWTPQGRGYTF	TGTGCCTGGACCCCACAGGGACGAGGCTACACCTTC
TRBJ2-1	TRBV11-2	TRBD2	-	CASSLGGLAGFPSHNEQFF	TGTGCCAGCAGCTTAGGGGGACTAGCGGGGTTCCCCTCCCACAATGAGCAGTTCTTC
TRBJ1-4	TRBV27	-	-	CASSLDRGEKLFF	TGTGCCAGCAGTTTGGACCGGGGGGAAAAACTGTTTTTT
TRBJ2-3	TRBV13	-	-	CASSPEGLSGTSTDTQYF	TGTGCCAGCAGCCCAGAGGGGCTTAGCGGAACTAGCACAGATACGCAGTATTTT
TRBJ2-7	TRBV29-1	-	few	CSVIGQSSSYEQYF	TGCAGCGTGATAGGACAGTCGTCATCCTACGAGCAGTACTTC
TRBJ2-3	TRBV4-3	-	-	CASSQEGPLPLQDSSTDTQYF	TGCGCCAGCAGCCAAGAAGGTCCGCTTCCTTTACAAGACTCTAGCACAGATACGCAGTATTTT
TRBJ2-1	TRBV7-2	TRBD2	-	CASSFTSGGYNEQFF	TGTGCCAGCAGCTTTACTAGCGGGGGATACAATGAGCAGTTCTTC
TRBJ1-2	TRBV14	-	once	CASSQRTLYGYTF	TGTGCCAGCAGCCAAAGGACACTCTATGGCTACACCTTC
TRBJ2-5	TRBV30	TRBD1	-	CAWSWTGASQETQYF	TGTGCCTGGAGTTGGACAGGGGCATCCCAAGAGACCCAGTACTTC
TRBJ1-4	TRBV27	-	-	CASSLYGGLPGATNEKLFF	TGTGCCAGCAGTTTATACGGCGGACTCCCCGGAGCAACTAATGAAAAACTGTTTTTT
TRBJ2-2	TRBV6-1	-	-	CASSEIGFSGTGELFF	TGTGCCAGCAGTGAAATAGGTTTCTCGGGGACCGGGGAGCTGTTTTTT
TRBJ2-3	TRBV5-1	-	-	CASSLASGTDTQYF	TGCGCCAGCAGCTTGGCCTCCGGTACAGATACGCAGTATTTT